Below, one T cell receptor beta chain is given with its context. This record comes from a study of long-term antiretroviral therapy in people with HIV. The assay used was immunoSEQ (version v3.0), run at survey level. Sequencing had a target that covered about 40,000-50,000 T-cell genomes per sample. Sequenced by immunoSEQ multiplex PCR; TCRdb stores in-frame clones only, minus some. The table includes 25,000 to 35,000 clones, approximately 95% detected once. This TCR came from a man aged 25 to 45 with HIV. The input for sequencing was unsorted PBMCs, taken 5.3 years after starting antiretroviral therapy.

CDR3 amino acids: CASSSWSALSYEQYF. The DNA of the CDR3 is TGTGCCAGCAGTTCTTGGAGCGCCCTCTCCTACGAGCAGTACTTC. This chain connects TRBV28 to TRBJ2-7; D is ambiguous. V lost 4 bases to trimming and J lost 0 bases, with 13 bases between them. The length of the CDR3 is 15 residues. Germline-derived CDR1 and CDR2 are MDHEN and SYDVKM.